This record concerns one TCR beta chain sequence. Its antigen is unidentified. At one end, the junction sequence differs from germline, possibly due to a read error. The study separated CD4+ cells into CD45RA+ naive and CD45RA-negative memory subsets. This CDR3 has 13 amino acids. Per the germline V gene, CDR1 is SGHRS and CDR2 is YFSETQ. This entry is derived from a study of shared clonotypes between healthy human individuals. Notes on the study in general: It was the few donors that limited the genetic and exposure-history diversity represented. Specimens sampled were limited to blood, with tissue repertoires likely differing.

The repertoire was sequenced with immunoSEQ multiplex PCR; TCRdb's copy has only in-frame clones and lacks some. The sample includes 740,000 or so clones, roughly 72% of them seen just once. This sequence originates from a woman aged 25 to 39 in good health. V usage is TRBV5-1 and J usage is TRBJ1-2; 7 positions match TRBD1. Sequencing was carried out using memory CD4+ T cells sorted from blood. Documented subset: CD45RA-negative fraction. The CDR3 is CVSSLGDSWGYTF. CDR3 sequence (DNA): TGCGTCAGCAGCTTGGGGGACAGCTGGGGCTACACCTTC.